This T cell receptor (beta chain) was identified during a study of shared clonotypes between healthy human individuals. Study-level results: On the whole, naive subsets had larger estimated richness than memory subsets had.

Here immunoSEQ multiplex PCR was the method, and the copy in TCRdb shows in-frame clones only, minus some. The sample shows some 2.4 million clones, 93% of them seen only once. As for this clone: Its antigen remains unknown.

Germline V CDR1 and CDR2: LNHDA, SQIVND (reference sequence). CDR3 length: 16 amino acids. The germline V and J ends were trimmed by 3 bases and 3 bases, with 15 bases remaining between them. The V call is TRBV19, the J call TRBJ1-5; no definite D call. The TCR sequence derives from a man aged 18 to 30 in good health. Some clones in this sample may be carry-over from other donors' samples. Sequenced input: naive CD4+ T cells from PBMCs. Documented subset: CD45RA+ positively selected. CDR3: CASSMLGQGYNQPQHF. The DNA for the CDR3 is TGTGCCAGTAGTATGCTCGGCCAAGGGTACAATCAGCCCCAGCATTTT.